The clone carrying this T cell receptor (beta chain) occurred once. These data are taken from a study of blood T cell repertoires in COVID-19. Study overall: T cells, B-cell-depleted T cells, or PBMCs supplied cDNA or gDNA.

CDR3 size: 15 residues. V lost 5 bases and J lost 0, with 11 bases in between. CDR1 is SGHAT, CDR2 FQNNGV, per germline. Sequencing was performed with immunoSEQ multiplex PCR; in TCRdb, only in-frame clones are kept and a portion is missing. In the table there are 110,000 to 150,000 clones, 70% to 90% of which are singletons. This rearrangement joins TRBV11-2 to TRBJ1-3; D uncertain. The specimen sequenced was peripheral blood. This receptor was identified in a man aged 70 or older with acute or convalescent COVID-19. CDR3 residues: CASSGRSSSGNTIYF. In nucleotides, the CDR3 is TGTGCCAGCAGCGGAAGGAGCTCCTCTGGAAACACCATATATTTT.